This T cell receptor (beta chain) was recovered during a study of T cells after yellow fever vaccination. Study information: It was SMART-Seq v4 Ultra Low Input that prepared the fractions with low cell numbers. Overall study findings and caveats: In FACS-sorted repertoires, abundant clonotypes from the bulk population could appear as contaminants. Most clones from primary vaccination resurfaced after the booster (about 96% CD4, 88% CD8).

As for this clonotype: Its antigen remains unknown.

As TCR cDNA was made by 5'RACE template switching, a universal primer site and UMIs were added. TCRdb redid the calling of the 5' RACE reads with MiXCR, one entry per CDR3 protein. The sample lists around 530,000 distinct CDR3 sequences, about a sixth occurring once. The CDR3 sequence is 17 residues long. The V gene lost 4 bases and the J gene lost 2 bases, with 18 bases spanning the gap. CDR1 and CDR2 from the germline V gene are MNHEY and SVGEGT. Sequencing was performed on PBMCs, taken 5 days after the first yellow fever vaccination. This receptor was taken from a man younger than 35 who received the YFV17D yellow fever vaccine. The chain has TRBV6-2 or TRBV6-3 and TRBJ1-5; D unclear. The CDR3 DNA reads TGTGCCAGCAGTTTAACCGACCGATCATATGGCAATCAGCCCCAGCATTTT. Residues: CASSLTDRSYGNQPQHF.